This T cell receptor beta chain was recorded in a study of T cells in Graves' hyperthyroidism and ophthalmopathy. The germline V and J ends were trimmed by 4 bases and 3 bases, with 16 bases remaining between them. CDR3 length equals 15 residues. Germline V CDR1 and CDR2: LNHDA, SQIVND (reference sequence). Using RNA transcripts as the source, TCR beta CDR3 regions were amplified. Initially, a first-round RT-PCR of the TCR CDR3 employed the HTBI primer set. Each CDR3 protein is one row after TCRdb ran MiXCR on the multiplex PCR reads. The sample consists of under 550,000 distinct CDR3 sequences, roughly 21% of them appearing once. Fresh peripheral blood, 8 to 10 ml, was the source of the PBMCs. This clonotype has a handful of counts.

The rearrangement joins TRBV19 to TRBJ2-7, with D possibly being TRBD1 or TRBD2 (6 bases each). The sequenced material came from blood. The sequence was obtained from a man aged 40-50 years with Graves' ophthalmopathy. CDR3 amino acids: CASSTWRDTDYEQYF. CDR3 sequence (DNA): TGTGCCAGTAGTACATGGCGGGACACAGACTACGAGCAGTACTTC.